The sequence of this T cell receptor (beta chain) was determined in a study of cytomegalovirus exposure and HLA in healthy donors. The primer mix had 60 Vbeta and 13 Jbeta primers. As originally analysed: Unique TCR beta chains totaled some 80 million in a later count, with roughly 12 million of them shared. The data were produced by immunoSEQ multiplex PCR, yet TCRdb's version contains in-frame clones alone and is incomplete. V and J calls and clone size come straight from that table; D and trimming were deduced from the DNA. The sample includes tens of thousands of clones. Overall study results and limits: Analyses of presence and absence presupposed an approximately uniform sequencing depth across donors. Researchers reportedly found TCR beta sequences accurately predicted most subjects' HLA-A and HLA-B alleles.

The germline gives CDR1 LNHDA, CDR2 SQIVND (reference sequence). With 9 bases removed from V and 3 bases from J, the gap between germline ends came to 23 bases. This CDR3 has 16 residues. As concerns this clone: The antigen is unknown.

This receptor was obtained from a woman between 45 and 65 years old in good health and CMV-seropositive. Material: PBMCs. The genes are TRBV19 and TRBJ1-1; D call uncertain. The CDR3 protein is CASLFIISGSYTEAFF. The CDR3 DNA sequence: TGTGCCAGCCTTTTTATTATATCGGGTAGTTACACTGAAGCTTTCTTT.